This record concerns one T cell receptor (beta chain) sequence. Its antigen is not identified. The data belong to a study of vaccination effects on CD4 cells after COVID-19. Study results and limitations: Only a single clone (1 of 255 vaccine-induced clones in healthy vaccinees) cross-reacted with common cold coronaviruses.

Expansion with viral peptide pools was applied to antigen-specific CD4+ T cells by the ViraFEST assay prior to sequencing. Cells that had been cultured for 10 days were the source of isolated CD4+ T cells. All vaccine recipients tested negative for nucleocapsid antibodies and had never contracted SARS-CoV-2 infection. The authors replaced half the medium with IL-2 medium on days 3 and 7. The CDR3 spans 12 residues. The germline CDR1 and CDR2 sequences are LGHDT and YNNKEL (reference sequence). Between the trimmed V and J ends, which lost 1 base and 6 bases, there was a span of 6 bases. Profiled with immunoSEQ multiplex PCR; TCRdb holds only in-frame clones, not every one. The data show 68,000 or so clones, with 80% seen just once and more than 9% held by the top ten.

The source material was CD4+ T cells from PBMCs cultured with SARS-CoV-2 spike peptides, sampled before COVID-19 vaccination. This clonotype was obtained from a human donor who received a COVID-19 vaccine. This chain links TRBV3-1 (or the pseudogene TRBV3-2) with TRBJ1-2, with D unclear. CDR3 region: CASSQAGNGYTF. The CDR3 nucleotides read TGTGCCAGCAGCCAAGCAGGCAATGGCTACACCTTC.